A selection of T cell receptor beta chains follows, all from one sample in a study of cytomegalovirus exposure and HLA in healthy donors. Some clones are missing from TCRdb's copy, which holds only in-frame ones; the method was immunoSEQ multiplex PCR. The data hold more than 110,000 clones, with around 80% observed a single time. Sequencing was performed on PBMCs. The source of these receptors is a man younger than 40 in good health and CMV-seronegative. The CDR3 runs from the conserved cysteine through the conserved F or W. A D gene is named only where the DNA matches it firmly. Size is omitted from some rows. Given values are once, few, many or a class for expanded clones.

v_call	j_call	d_call	clone_size	cdr3_aa	cdr3_nt
TRBV4-1	TRBJ1-2	NA	NA	CASSPHAAPDYGYTF	TGCGCCAGCAGCCCGCACGCGGCGCCGGACTATGGCTACACCTTC
TRBV10-3	TRBJ1-5	TRBD1	NA	CAISEAGGYNQPQNF	TGTGCCATCAGTGAGGCAGGGGGGTACAATCAGCCCCAGAATTTT
TRBV4-1	TRBJ1-2	NA	NA	CASSSSHGYTF	TGCGCCAGCTCGTCCTCTCATGGCTACACCTTC
TRBV6-1	TRBJ1-5	TRBD1	NA	CASSEARGAGGDVGQPQHF	TGTGCCAGCAGTGAAGCGCGGGGGGCAGGGGGGGATGTGGGTCAGCCCCAGCATTTT
TRBV28	TRBJ1-4	NA	few	CASSLGGRGDNEKLFF	TGTGCCAGCAGTTTGGGTGGGAGAGGAGATAATGAAAAACTGTTTTTT
TRBV27	TRBJ2-7	NA	once	CASSLGHEQYF	TGTGCCAGCAGTTTGGGCCACGAGCAGTACTTC
TRBV4-1	TRBJ1-5	NA	NA	CASSHRQEWNQPQNF	TGCGCCAGCAGCCATAGACAGGAATGGAATCAGCCCCAGAATTTT
TRBV6-1	TRBJ1-1	TRBD1	NA	CASSLQGVGATEAFF	TGTGCCAGCAGCTTACAGGGGGTAGGGGCCACTGAAGCTTTCTTT
TRBV27	TRBJ1-6	TRBD1	once	CASSLSGTGLGSPLHF	TGTGCCAGCAGTTTGTCGGGGACAGGGTTAGGATCACCCCTCCACTTT
TRBV5-1	TRBJ2-7	TRBD1	NA	CASSRDRGHEQYF	TGCGCCAGCAGCCGGGACAGGGGCCACGAGCAGTACTTC
TRBV11-2	TRBJ2-1	NA	NA	CASSFERSGEQFF	TGTGCCAGCAGCTTTGAAAGGTCGGGTGAGCAGTTCTTC
TRBV5-1	TRBJ1-2	NA	NA	CASSLYQLYGYTF	TGCGCCAGCAGCTTGTATCAGTTATATGGCTACACCTTC
TRBV5-1	TRBJ2-7	TRBD1	NA	CASSSSTGTGTYEQYF	TGCGCCAGCAGCTCATCTACCGGGACAGGGACCTACGAGCAGTACTTC
TRBV6-5	TRBJ1-2	NA	NA	CASSREHNYGYTF	TGTGCCAGCAGTCGTGAACACAACTATGGCTACACCTTC
TRBV19	TRBJ1-4	NA	NA	CASSIGGGTNEKLFF	TGTGCCAGTAGTATTGGGGGCGGAACAAATGAAAAACTGTTTTTT
TRBV4-1	TRBJ2-3	NA	NA	CASGRDELSIITDTQYF	TGCGCCAGCGGACGGGATGAGTTGAGTATTATCACAGATACGCAGTATTTT
TRBV7-9	TRBJ1-1	NA	NA	CASLAPLGQGRGDTEAFF	TGTGCCAGCTTGGCCCCATTGGGGCAGGGGAGGGGGGACACTGAAGCTTTCTTT
TRBV28	TRBJ1-5	TRBD1	NA	CASSWTGEGSNQPQHF	TGTGCCAGCAGTTGGACAGGGGAGGGAAGCAATCAGCCCCAGCATTTT
TRBV5-4	TRBJ2-5	NA	NA	CASSLGVGGWETQYF	TGTGCCAGCAGCTTGGGCGTGGGGGGATGGGAGACCCAGTACTTC
TRBV5-1	TRBJ2-7	TRBD1	once	CASSSQPGTGSDEQYF	TGCGCCAGCAGCTCCCAACCCGGGACAGGGAGCGACGAGCAGTACTTC
TRBV2	TRBJ1-4	NA	NA	CASRADRSNEKLFF	TGTGCCAGCAGGGCGGACAGATCTAATGAAAAACTGTTTTTT
TRBV19	TRBJ2-3	TRBD1	NA	CASSIAWDRGDTQYF	TGTGCCAGTAGTATAGCCTGGGACAGGGGGGATACGCAGTATTTT
TRBV7-9	TRBJ1-2	NA	NA	CASSLGREGNYGYTF	TGTGCCAGCAGCTTAGGTCGGGAGGGTAACTATGGCTACACCTTC
TRBV5-5	TRBJ2-1	TRBD2	few	CASSFTGPGAGGPYNEQFF	TGTGCCAGCAGCTTTACAGGCCCCGGAGCGGGAGGGCCCTACAATGAGCAGTTCTTC
TRBV2	TRBJ1-5	TRBD1	NA	CASNRQGRNQPQNF	TGTGCCAGCAATAGACAGGGACGCAATCAGCCCCAGAATTTT
TRBV7-9	TRBJ1-6	TRBD1	NA	CSSTVPGQGPGAPLHF	TGTTCCAGCACCGTCCCGGGACAGGGTCCGGGAGCACCCCTCCACTTT
TRBV2	TRBJ1-2	NA	NA	CASSERRNYGYTF	TGTGCCAGCAGTGAACGCCGGAACTATGGCTACACCTTC
TRBV27	TRBJ2-1	TRBD1	NA	CASSQQGDPYNEQFF	TGTGCCAGCAGTCAACAGGGGGACCCCTACAATGAGCAGTTCTTC
TRBV9	TRBJ2-5	TRBD2	NA	CASSPRSGRARGETQYF	TGTGCCAGCAGCCCTCGGAGCGGGAGGGCCAGGGGAGAGACCCAGTACTTC
TRBV27	TRBJ2-7	TRBD1	NA	CASSPQGQVGGWQYF	TGTGCCAGCAGTCCTCAGGGACAGGTTGGAGGGTGGCAGTACTTC
TRBV5-1	TRBJ2-5	NA	NA	CASSTRQSETQYF	TGCGCCAGCAGCACGCGACAGTCGGAGACCCAGTACTTC
TRBV4-1	TRBJ2-5	NA	once	CASSQDQGKETQYF	TGCGCCAGCAGCCAAGATCAGGGGAAGGAGACCCAGTACTTC
TRBV5-1	TRBJ1-1	NA	NA	CASSGITGFDTEAFF	TGCGCCAGCAGCGGAATCACAGGGTTCGACACTGAAGCTTTCTTT
TRBV6-1	TRBJ2-1	TRBD1	NA	CASSSGQGLGDEQFF	TGTGCCAGCAGTTCCGGACAGGGTCTTGGGGATGAGCAGTTCTTC
TRBV18	TRBJ2-1	NA	NA	CASSPDSYNEQFF	TGTGCCAGCTCACCAGACAGCTACAATGAGCAGTTCTTC
TRBV28	TRBJ2-7	NA	NA	CASSPSYRLQTKEQYF	TGTGCCAGCAGTCCATCCTACCGATTACAGACCAAGGAGCAGTACTTC
TRBV10-2	TRBJ2-7	TRBD1	NA	CASRVGTAYEQYF	TGCGCCAGCAGGGTCGGGACAGCCTACGAGCAGTACTTC
TRBV27	TRBJ2-1	TRBD2	NA	CASSARLAGGPEQFF	TGTGCCAGCAGTGCCCGACTAGCGGGAGGGCCTGAGCAGTTCTTC
TRBV5-4	TRBJ2-2	NA	NA	CASSRTEANTGELFF	TGTGCCAGCAGCCGGACAGAGGCGAACACCGGGGAGCTGTTTTTT
TRBV10-2	TRBJ2-3	TRBD2	NA	CASGDDLGTSGADTQYF	TGCGCCAGCGGAGATGACCTCGGGACTAGCGGGGCAGATACGCAGTATTTT
TRBV29-1	TRBJ2-3	TRBD2	few	CSVGLAGIADTQYF	TGCAGCGTTGGACTAGCGGGAATTGCAGATACGCAGTATTTT
TRBV2	TRBJ2-4	NA	NA	CASSADRYNIQYF	TGTGCCAGCAGTGCTGACAGATATAACATTCAGTACTTC
TRBV6-6	TRBJ1-5	TRBD1	few	CASSYGTGGNQPQHF	TGTGCCAGCAGTTACGGCACAGGGGGAAATCAGCCCCAGCATTTT
TRBV2	TRBJ2-2	TRBD1	NA	CASSEAWDSLNTGELFF	TGTGCCAGCAGTGAAGCTTGGGACAGCCTGAACACCGGGGAGCTGTTTTTT
TRBV7-9	TRBJ2-1	NA	few	CSSSRGGNEQFF	TGTTCCAGCAGCCGAGGAGGGAATGAGCAGTTCTTC
TRBV27	TRBJ1-5	NA	NA	CASSMGAGDIRNQPQHF	TGTGCCAGCAGCATGGGTGCAGGGGACATTCGCAATCAGCCCCAGCATTTT
TRBV5-1	TRBJ2-7	TRBD1	NA	CASTNYGGQGAYEQYF	TGCGCCAGCACCAATTATGGTGGACAGGGGGCTTACGAGCAGTACTTC
TRBV5-1	TRBJ2-7	TRBD2	few	CASSLDTSGSSYEQYF	TGCGCCAGCAGCTTAGATACTAGCGGGAGTTCCTACGAGCAGTACTTC
TRBV6-1	TRBJ1-3	NA	NA	CASSGNRGSGNTIYF	TGTGCCAGCAGTGGAAACCGGGGCTCTGGAAACACCATATATTTT
TRBV2	TRBJ2-3	TRBD2	NA	CASSRGTSGGTDTQYF	TGTGCCAGCAGCCGCGGGACTAGCGGGGGCACAGATACGCAGTATTTT
TRBV28	TRBJ1-2	TRBD1	once	CASSNIVGTGIPHGYTF	TGTGCCAGCAGTAATATAGTCGGGACAGGGATACCTCATGGCTACACCTTC